Following are 14 T cell receptor beta chains from one sample sequenced in a study of memory CD4+ T cells and cytomegalovirus serostatus. Single viable CD3+CD4+CD8-CD45RO+ cells were sorted as the memory CD4+ T cells. Repertoires were generated with immunoSEQ multiplex PCR, while TCRdb's copy carries only in-frame clones and drops some. In the table there are tens of thousands of clones, roughly 77% of which are singletons. Sequencing used memory CD4+ T cells from blood. All receptors derive from an adult in good health and CMV-seropositive.

The chain has TRBV2 and TRBJ1-1; D gene ambiguous. The V gene's germline CDR1 is SNHLY and CDR2 FYNNEI. The CDR3 consists of 13 residues. The V end lost 8 bases, the J end lost 5 bases, and 15 bases lay between the germline ends. The CDR3, as DNA: TGTGCCAGCTTCTTTAGGGTTAGGACTGAAGCTTTCTTT. Translated, it gives CASFFRVRTEAFF.

This chain connects TRBV5-6 to TRBJ2-2, with D perhaps matching TRBD1 (7 bases). The germline V gene has CDR1 SGHDT and CDR2 YYEEEE. The V end lost 1 base, the J end lost 5 bases, and 15 bases lay between the germline ends. CDR3 length: 16 amino acids. The CDR3 is CASSLLTGAGTGELFF. CDR3 coding DNA: TGTGCCAGCAGCTTGTTAACAGGGGCGGGAACCGGGGAGCTGTTTTTT.

This chain connects TRBV19 to TRBJ1-2; TRBD1 matches at 8 bases. With 5 bases clipped from V and 4 bases from J, the junction kept 9 bases outside the gene matches. CDR3 size: 15 residues. The germline CDR1 and CDR2 sequences are LNHDA and SQIVND (reference sequence). The DNA of the CDR3 is TGTGCCAGTAGTCCCCGGGACAGGAGGGGCTATGGCTACACCTTC. The encoded protein is CASSPRDRRGYGYTF.

The rearrangement joins TRBV6-6 to TRBJ2-7, with 8 bases matching TRBD1. The ends lost 5 bases at V and 3 bases at J; junction bases unmatched: 6. Germline assignment: CDR1 MNHNY and CDR2 SVGAGI (reference sequence). This CDR3 contains 14 residues. The CDR3: CASSQDRANYEQYV. Written as DNA, the CDR3 is TGTGCCAGCAGTCAGGACAGGGCCAACTACGAGCAGTACGTC.

This clone was seen a handful of times. J is TRBJ1-5 and V is TRBV9, with D tentatively TRBD1 (6 bases). The V end was cut by 6 bases, the J end by 0 bases, with 22 bases between. Germline lookup yields CDR1 SGDLS and CDR2 YYNGEE. The CDR3 length is 18 residues. The CDR3 DNA is TGTGCCAGCATGGGGGCGATTGACGTAACTTTTAGCAATCAGCCCCAGCATTTT. Translating it yields CASMGAIDVTFSNQPQHF.

This clone was detected only a few times. The chain carries TRBV6-1 and TRBJ1-5; 9 bases agree with TRBD1. With 8 bases clipped from V and 1 base from J, the junction kept 6 bases outside the gene matches. The CDR3 contains 15 residues. The V gene's germline CDR1 is MNHNS and CDR2 SASEGT. This CDR3 is CASASGQGSNQPQHF. The CDR3 bases are TGTGCCAGCGCCTCGGGACAGGGAAGCAATCAGCCCCAGCATTTT.

The sample holds one count of this clone. The chain is built from TRBV27 and TRBJ1-5; D unclear. V was cut by 4 bases and J by 5 bases, with 9 bases left in between. CDR3 length equals 13 residues. Germline values: CDR1 MNHEY, CDR2 SMNVEV (reference sequence). CDR3 protein: CASSSRWDQPQHF. CDR3 DNA sequence: TGTGCCAGCAGTTCTAGATGGGATCAGCCCCAGCATTTT.

The rearrangement uses TRBV7-8 and TRBJ1-2; D unresolved. Germline lookup yields CDR1 SGHVS and CDR2 FQNEAQ. The CDR3 totals 12 residues. Trimming cost V 4 bases and J 5 bases, with 8 bases left between them. The CDR3 reads CASSSRPYGYTF. DNA of the CDR3: TGTGCCAGCAGCTCACGCCCTTATGGCTACACCTTC.

Points on this clone: Additional DNA sequences in this sample encode the identical CDR3. The chain recombines TRBV20-1 with TRBJ2-5, with D tentatively TRBD1 or TRBD2 (5 bases each). Germline CDR1 reads DFQATT; CDR2 reads SNEGSKA (reference sequence). The CDR3 runs to 11 residues. V lost 5 bases to trimming and J lost 1 base, with 5 bases between them. Here the CDR3 DNA reads TGCAGTGCTGGGGGCCAAGAGACCCAGTACTTC. Its protein is CSAGGQETQYF.

This clone was counted between two and nine times. Here the CDR3 DNA reads TGCGCCAGCAGTGAGTCGTATAAGCCTGTCCTGGACAGGGAAACTAACTATGGCTACACCTTC. Encoded protein: CASSESYKPVLDRETNYGYTF. The genes are TRBV10-2 and TRBJ1-2; 8 bases are shared with TRBD1. Germline V gives CDR1 WSHSY, CDR2 SAAADI. Trimming at V came to 0 bases and at J to 0 bases, leaving 18 bases not matched to a gene. The CDR3 extends over 21 amino acids.

This chain connects TRBV18 to TRBJ1-2; D gene unclear. This CDR3 contains 13 residues. The V gene lost 6 bases and the J gene lost 7 bases, with 15 bases spanning the gap. Germline CDR1 is KGHSH and CDR2 is LQKENI. CDR3 protein: CASSPEGDLGYTF. DNA of the CDR3: TGTGCCAGCTCGCCGGAGGGCGACCTTGGCTACACCTTC.

The chain couples TRBV27 to TRBJ1-2; no reliable D call. CDR3 length: 16 amino acids. Germline V gene sequence: CDR1 MNHEY, CDR2 SMNVEV (reference sequence). V was shortened by 1 base and J by 1 base, with 13 bases between the two germline ends. The CDR3 loop reads CASSLYGPDVNYGYTF. The DNA of the CDR3 is TGTGCCAGCAGTTTATATGGGCCGGACGTTAACTATGGCTACACCTTC.

The rearrangement uses TRBV5-6 and TRBJ2-3; no clear D. This CDR3 has 18 residues. Germline V gene lookup returns CDR1 SGHDT and CDR2 YYEEEE. V lost 2 bases and J lost 5, with 24 bases in between. This CDR3 is CASSFPPKTWFGGDTQYF. In nucleotides, the CDR3 is TGTGCCAGCAGCTTCCCCCCGAAGACGTGGTTTGGTGGAGATACGCAGTATTTT.

CDR3 coding DNA: TGCAGCGTTGGCGGTGGGACTAGCCCTGCTAAAGATGAGCAGTTCTTC. Protein: CSVGGGTSPAKDEQFF. V usage is TRBV29-1 and J usage is TRBJ2-1; 9 nucleotides align to TRBD2. The CDR3 loop spans 16 amino acids. Trimming cost V 4 bases and J 8 bases; bases outside gene matches: 15. Germline loops: CDR1 SQVTM, CDR2 ANQGSEA.